These T cell receptor beta chains were read from a single sample in a study of cytomegalovirus exposure and HLA in healthy donors. The data were produced by immunoSEQ multiplex PCR, yet TCRdb's version contains in-frame clones alone and is incomplete. Among around 260,000 clones listed, 80% were seen once. The sample was PBMCs. These receptors all come from a girl aged 2-10 years in good health and CMV-seronegative. The conserved cysteine and the conserved F or W are not part of the CDR3 here.

J gene: TRBJ1-1; V gene: TRBV5-1; CDR3 protein: ASSLQGSNTEAF
J gene: TRBJ2-6; V gene: TRBV30; CDR3 protein: AWSRGQGTGANVLT
J gene: TRBJ1-2; V gene: TRBV11-2; CDR3 protein: ASSFRLWDKEGGYT
J gene: TRBJ1-6; V gene: TRBV4-2; CDR3 protein: ASSQEKVTPFALH
J gene: TRBJ1-2; V gene: TRBV4-2; CDR3 protein: ASSQMGTGGGYT
J gene: TRBJ2-7; V gene: TRBV5-4; CDR3 protein: ASSQGLAFSSYEQY
J gene: TRBJ1-6; V gene: TRBV15; CDR3 protein: ATSRGEGGLTPLH
J gene: TRBJ1-1; V gene: TRBV7-8; CDR3 protein: ASSLVGTGSTEAF
J gene: TRBJ2-7; V gene: TRBV28; CDR3 protein: ASATEPNHPYEQY
J gene: TRBJ2-2; V gene: TRBV5-1; CDR3 protein: ASSLVSGVTGELF
J gene: TRBJ2-1; V gene: TRBV18; CDR3 protein: ASSPPSPGGGNEQF